These T cell receptor beta chains were read from a single sample in a study of T cell repertoires in cytomegalovirus infection. Each CDR3 protein gets one entry after TCRdb re-called the reads with MiXCR. The table lists around 710,000 distinct CDR3 sequences, 25% to 30% of them singletons. Their recognized antigens are unknown. Here the sequenced sample was cultured CD8+ T cells from PBMCs, taken from culture after CMV antigen stimulation. The receptors stem from a human donor in good health (CMV status not recorded). Some clones in this sample may be carry-over from other donors' samples. The CDR3 runs from the conserved cysteine through the conserved F or W.

j_gene: TRBJ1-1; v_gene: TRBV14; CDR3aa: CASTDGTGAFF
j_gene: TRBJ1-6; v_gene: TRBV11-2; CDR3aa: CASSLVQGRSPLHF
j_gene: TRBJ1-2; v_gene: TRBV27; CDR3aa: CASSSETGDFYGYTF
j_gene: TRBJ2-1; v_gene: TRBV24-1; CDR3aa: CATSDTWNEQFF
j_gene: TRBJ2-1; v_gene: TRBV20-1; CDR3aa: CSAITTGTGHYNEQFF
j_gene: TRBJ2-2; v_gene: TRBV6-5; CDR3aa: CASRPSGTGELFF
j_gene: TRBJ1-5; v_gene: TRBV6-2/TRBV6-3; CDR3aa: CASRDRVDQPQHF
j_gene: TRBJ2-7; v_gene: TRBV18; CDR3aa: CASSPGDRGGHEQYF
j_gene: TRBJ1-1; v_gene: TRBV4-1; CDR3aa: CASSHSGENTEAFF
j_gene: TRBJ1-2; v_gene: TRBV2; CDR3aa: CARSEGGADGYTF
j_gene: TRBJ2-1; v_gene: TRBV4-3; CDR3aa: CASSQDRDMGAYEQFF
j_gene: TRBJ1-2; v_gene: TRBV19; CDR3aa: CASSRTGQLYYGYTF
j_gene: TRBJ2-1; v_gene: TRBV29-1; CDR3aa: CSVEDLAPSSYNEQFF